This T cell receptor beta chain was captured by sequencing in a study of cytomegalovirus exposure and HLA in healthy donors. For the study at large: T cells numbering around 190 million yielded approximately 120 million unique TCR beta sequences in an earlier analysis.

Researchers ran the PCR with 60 Vbeta and 13 Jbeta primers. Generated by immunoSEQ multiplex PCR, the TCRdb table keeps only in-frame clones and is missing some. The sample has about 94,000 clones, roughly 73% seen once; the top ten hold approximately 3.8%. Whole-study findings and limits: Further analysis was carried out later, and it showed several of the most significant clusters appearing linked to common viral pathogens. Prior analysis indicated that the majority of TCR beta V segments exhibited productivity approximately 90% or approximately 30% of the time. The HLA-A and HLA-B alleles of most subjects were reportedly predicted accurately from TCR beta sequences.

In the case of this clone: Its antigen remains unknown.

This CDR3 contains 14 residues. Germline CDR1 ENHRY, CDR2 SYGVKD. Deletions cut 7 bases from V and 0 bases from J, with 10 bases between. Sequencing was done on a sample of PBMCs. The chain employs TRBV10-3 and TRBJ2-1; a weak D match, TRBD1 (6 bases). The TCR originated in a middle-aged woman in good health and CMV-seronegative. The CDR3 protein is CAIKDSSSYNEQFF. The CDR3 DNA follows: TGTGCCATCAAGGACAGTAGCTCCTACAATGAGCAGTTCTTC.